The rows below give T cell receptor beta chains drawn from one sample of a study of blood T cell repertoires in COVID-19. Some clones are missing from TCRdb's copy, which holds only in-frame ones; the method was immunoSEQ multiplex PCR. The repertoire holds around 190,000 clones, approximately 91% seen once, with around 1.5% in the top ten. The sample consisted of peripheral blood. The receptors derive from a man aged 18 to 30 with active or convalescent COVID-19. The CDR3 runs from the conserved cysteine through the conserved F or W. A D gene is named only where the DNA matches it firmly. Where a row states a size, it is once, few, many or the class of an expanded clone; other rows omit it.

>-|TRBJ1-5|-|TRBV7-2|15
CASSPHIDSNQPQHF
TGTGCCAGCAGCCCCCATATAGATAGCAATCAGCCCCAGCATTTT
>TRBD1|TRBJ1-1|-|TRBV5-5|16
CASSVDRALLSTEAFF
TGTGCCAGCAGCGTGGACAGGGCTCTATTGAGCACTGAAGCTTTCTTT
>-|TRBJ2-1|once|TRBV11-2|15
CASSFGTLLVDEQFF
TGTGCCAGCAGCTTCGGGACTCTCCTTGTCGATGAGCAGTTCTTC
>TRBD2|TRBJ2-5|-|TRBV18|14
CASSPGTTEETQYF
TGTGCCAGCTCCCCCGGGACTACAGAAGAGACCCAGTACTTC
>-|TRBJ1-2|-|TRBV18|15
CASSPPTTANYGYTF
TGTGCCAGCTCACCACCGACAACGGCTAACTATGGCTACACCTTC
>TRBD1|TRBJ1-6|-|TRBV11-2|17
CASSLDWQTGRNSPLHF
TGTGCCAGCAGCTTAGATTGGCAGACAGGGCGGAATTCACCCCTCCACTTT
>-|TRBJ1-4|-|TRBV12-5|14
CASGLHPSREKLFF
TGTGCTAGTGGTTTACACCCATCTCGAGAAAAACTGTTTTTT
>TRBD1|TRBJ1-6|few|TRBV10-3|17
CAISDNRGSSYNSPLHF
TGTGCCATCAGTGATAACAGGGGAAGCTCCTATAATTCACCCCTCCACTTT
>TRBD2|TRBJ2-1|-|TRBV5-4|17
CASSLIAGPSSYNEQFF
TGTGCCAGCAGCTTGATAGCGGGGCCGAGCTCCTACAATGAGCAGTTCTTC
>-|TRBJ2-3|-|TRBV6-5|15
CASSYGSGSTDTQYF
TGTGCCAGCAGTTATGGAAGCGGGAGCACAGATACGCAGTATTTT
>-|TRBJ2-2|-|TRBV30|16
CAWSAQGRDDTGELFF
TGTGCCTGGAGTGCCCAGGGGCGAGATGACACCGGGGAGCTGTTTTTT
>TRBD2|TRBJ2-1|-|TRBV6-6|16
CASSRLAGGPYNEQFF
TGTGCCAGCAGTCGACTAGCGGGAGGGCCCTACAATGAGCAGTTCTTC
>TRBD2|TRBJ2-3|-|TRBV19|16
CASSLIAGGGGDTQYF
TGTGCCAGTAGTTTAATAGCGGGGGGCGGAGGAGATACGCAGTATTTT
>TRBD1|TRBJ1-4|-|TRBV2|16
CASSAVRTGGGEKLFF
TGTGCCAGCAGTGCGGTACGAACAGGGGGAGGAGAAAAACTGTTTTTT
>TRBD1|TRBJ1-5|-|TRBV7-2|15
CASSLRDRGVQPQHF
TGTGCCAGCAGCTTAAGGGACAGGGGGGTCCAGCCCCAGCATTTT
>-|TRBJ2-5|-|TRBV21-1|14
CASSKSADQETQYF
TGTGCCAGCAGCAAAAGCGCAGACCAAGAGACCCAGTACTTC
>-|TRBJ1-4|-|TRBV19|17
CASSTPGGSRADEKLFF
TGTGCCAGTAGTACCCCGGGGGGTTCCAGGGCCGATGAAAAACTGTTTTTT
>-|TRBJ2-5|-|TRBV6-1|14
CASSEVRVMETQYF
TGTGCCAGCAGTGAAGTCAGGGTTATGGAGACCCAGTACTTC
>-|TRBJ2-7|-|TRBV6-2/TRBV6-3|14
CASSYLQGPYEQYF
TGTGCCAGCAGTTACCTCCAGGGCCCCTACGAGCAGTACTTC
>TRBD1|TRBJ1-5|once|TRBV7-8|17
CASTIDRVRARIQPQHF
TGTGCCAGCACCATCGACAGGGTTCGGGCCAGAATTCAGCCCCAGCATTTT
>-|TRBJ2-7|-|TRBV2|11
CASQEGYEQYF
TGTGCCAGCCAGGAGGGGTACGAGCAGTACTTC
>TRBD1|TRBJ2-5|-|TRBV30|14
CAWSVNRGQETQYF
TGTGCCTGGAGTGTAAACAGGGGCCAAGAGACCCAGTACTTC
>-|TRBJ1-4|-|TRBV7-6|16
CASSSTPAGTNEKLFF
TGTGCCAGCAGCTCGACCCCAGCAGGAACTAATGAAAAACTGTTTTTT
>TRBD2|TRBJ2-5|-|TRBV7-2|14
CASKLLAGDGTQYF
TGTGCCAGCAAGCTACTAGCGGGGGATGGGACCCAGTACTTC
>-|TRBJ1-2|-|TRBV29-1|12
CSVERQNYGYTF
TGCAGCGTGGAGAGACAGAACTATGGCTACACCTTC
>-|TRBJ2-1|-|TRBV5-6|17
CASSGSQLGRSYNEQFF
TGTGCCAGCAGCGGCTCCCAACTAGGAAGGTCCTACAATGAGCAGTTCTTC
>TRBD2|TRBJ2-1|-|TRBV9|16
CASSALAGGPYNEQFF
TGTGCCAGCAGCGCCCTAGCGGGGGGGCCGTACAATGAGCAGTTCTTC
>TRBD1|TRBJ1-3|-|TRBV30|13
CAWATGAGNTIYF
TGTGCCTGGGCAACAGGGGCCGGAAACACCATATATTTT
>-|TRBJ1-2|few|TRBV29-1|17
CSVGSHMTEEKNYGYTF
TGCAGCGTGGGGTCCCACATGACAGAAGAAAAAAACTATGGCTACACCTTC
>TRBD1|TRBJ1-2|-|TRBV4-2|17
CASSQAGLGGANYGYTF
TGTGCCAGCAGCCAAGCAGGGTTAGGGGGCGCAAACTATGGCTACACCTTC
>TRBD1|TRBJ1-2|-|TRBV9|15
CASSFTGGGYSGYTF
TGTGCCAGCAGCTTTACAGGGGGCGGGTATAGTGGCTACACCTTC
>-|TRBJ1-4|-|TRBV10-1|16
CASSESRVGRYEKLFF
TGCGCCAGCAGTGAGTCCAGGGTGGGTCGTTACGAAAAACTGTTTTTT
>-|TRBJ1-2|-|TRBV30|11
CAWSPGGGYTF
TGTGCCTGGAGCCCCGGAGGTGGCTACACCTTC
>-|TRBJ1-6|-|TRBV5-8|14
CASSPKPSDSPLHF
TGTGCCAGCAGCCCCAAGCCATCGGATTCACCCCTCCACTTT
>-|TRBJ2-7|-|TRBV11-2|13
CASSFIRSYEQYF
TGTGCCAGCAGCTTCATCAGATCTTACGAGCAGTACTTC
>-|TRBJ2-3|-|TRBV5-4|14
CASRTDTISDTQYF
TGTGCCAGCAGAACCGATACAATATCGGATACGCAGTATTTT
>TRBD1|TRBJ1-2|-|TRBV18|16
CASSPIRDRGQDGYTF
TGTGCCAGCTCACCGATCCGGGACAGGGGGCAGGATGGCTACACCTTC
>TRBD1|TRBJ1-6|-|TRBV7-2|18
CASSLMMRGRLNNSPLHF
TGTGCCAGCAGCCTAATGATGAGGGGGCGCCTTAATAATTCACCCCTCCACTTT
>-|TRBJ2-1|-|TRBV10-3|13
CAISQRGPEEQFF
TGTGCCATCAGTCAGCGAGGCCCGGAGGAGCAGTTCTTC
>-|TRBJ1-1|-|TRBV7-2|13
CASSRTRDTEAFF
TGTGCCAGCAGTCGAACACGGGACACTGAAGCTTTCTTT